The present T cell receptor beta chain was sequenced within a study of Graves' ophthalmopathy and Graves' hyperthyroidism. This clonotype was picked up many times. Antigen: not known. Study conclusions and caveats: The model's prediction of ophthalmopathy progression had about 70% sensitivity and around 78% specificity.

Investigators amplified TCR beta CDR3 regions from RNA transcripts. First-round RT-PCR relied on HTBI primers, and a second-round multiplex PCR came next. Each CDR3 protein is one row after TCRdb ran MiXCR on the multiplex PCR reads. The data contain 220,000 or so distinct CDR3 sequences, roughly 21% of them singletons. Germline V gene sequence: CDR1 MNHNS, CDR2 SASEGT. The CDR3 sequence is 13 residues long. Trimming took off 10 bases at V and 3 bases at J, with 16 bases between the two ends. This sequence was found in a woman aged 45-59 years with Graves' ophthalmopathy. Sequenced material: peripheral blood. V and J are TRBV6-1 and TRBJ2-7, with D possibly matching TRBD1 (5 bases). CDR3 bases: TGTGCCACCCAGGGCGGAGAAAGCTACGAGCAGTACTTC. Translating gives CATQGGESYEQYF.